What follows are 14 T cell receptor beta chains derived from one specimen sequenced in a study of T cells in Graves' hyperthyroidism and ophthalmopathy (dated by TCRdb to about 2019). Libraries were prepared through multiplex PCR. Sequencing was carried out with an Illumina HiSeq 2000. TCR beta CDR3 regions were amplified from RNA transcripts. A first-round RT-PCR of the TCR CDR3 used the HTBI primer set with the Qiagen OneStep RT-PCR kit. TCRdb's own reprocessing of the public reads used fastp at Q25 and MiXCR and kept productive beta chains. When rows share a CDR3 protein, they turn into one entry using the most common DNA and genes. In all, the sample holds hundreds of thousands of distinct CDR3 sequences, and more than 30% of those were seen once. Around 9.3% of the sample comes from the top ten. Sequences were obtained from blood. The receptor source for this set is a man aged 18-30 years with Graves' hyperthyroidism.

The chain couples TRBV19 to TRBJ1-5; D is unresolved. The CDR3 loop spans 14 amino acids. Germline lookup yields CDR1 LNHDA and CDR2 SQIVND (reference sequence). Trimming pared 7 bases from V and 0 bases from J, leaving 10 bases between. The CDR3 sequence is CASTQVNSNQPQHF. As DNA, the CDR3 is TGTGCCAGTACCCAGGTCAATAGCAATCAGCCCCAGCATTTT. Combining the CDR3 with reference TRBV19 and TRBJ1-5 gives the whole variable domain DGGITQSPKYLFRKEGQNVTLSCEQNLNHDAMYWYRQDPGQGLRLIYYSQIVNDFQKGDIAEGYSVSREKKESFPLTVTSAQKNPTAFYLCASTQVNSNQPQHFGDGTRLSIL.

Many counts were recorded for this clonotype. V usage is TRBV29-1 and J usage is TRBJ1-1; D not certain. Germline V gene data show CDR1 as SQVTM and CDR2 as ANQGSEA. Trimming took 7 bases from V and 1 from J, leaving 4 bases between them. This CDR3 region has 10 residues. The CDR3 DNA follows: TGCAGCGGGACGAACACTGAAGCTTTCTTT. It specifies CSGTNTEAFF.

This clonotype was seen a few times. The CDR3 coding sequence is TGTGCCAGCACCCCAAGAGGGCCACAGGGAGGGGTACGCAATCAGCCCCAGCATTTT. Its translation is CASTPRGPQGGVRNQPQHF. V is TRBV6-1 and J is TRBJ1-5; the D gene is possibly TRBD1 (6 bases). V was shortened by 7 bases and J by 2 bases, with 27 bases between the two germline ends. CDR1 is MNHNS, CDR2 SASEGT, per germline. The CDR3 is 19 residues long.

This clonotype was observed once. The V gene is TRBV7-2, the J gene TRBJ1-3, with D possibly TRBD1 on 5 matching bases. In germline, CDR1 is SGHTA, CDR2 FQGNSA. V lost 5 bases and J 0 bases, leaving 11 bases between the germline ends. This CDR3 spans 15 amino acids. CDR3 residues: CASSRDRNSGNTIYF. Here the CDR3 DNA reads TGTGCCAGCAGCAGAGACAGAAACTCTGGAAACACCATATATTTT.

V is TRBV7-8 and J is TRBJ2-7, with D maybe TRBD1 (5 bases). Germline V gene data show CDR1 as SGHVS and CDR2 as FQNEAQ. CDR3 length: 12 residues. The CDR3 region has the DNA TGTGCTAGTCCCAGGGCCTACTACGAGCAGTACTTC. It is translated as CASPRAYYEQYF.

This clonotype turned up a few times. This sequence joins TRBV12-3 or TRBV12-4 and TRBJ1-1; D unresolved. V lost 5 bases and J 4 bases, leaving 20 bases between the germline ends. The CDR3 has 16 amino acids. The CDR3 DNA reads as TGTGCCAGCAGTCTCGGGTCCAGGATCGGAAGCACTGAAGCTTTCTTT. Translated: CASSLGSRIGSTEAFF.

A word on this clonotype: A much bigger clone sits one base away, suggesting this may be a read error. The chain uses TRBV20-1 and TRBJ1-4; 10 bases agree with TRBD1. J was trimmed by 12 bases and V by 1 base; bases with no gene match: 11. The CDR3 runs 15 residues. Germline lookup yields CDR1 DFQATT and CDR2 SNEGSKA (reference sequence). The CDR3 coding sequence is TGCAGTGCTAGAGTGATGGACAGGGGGGACGAAGAACTGTTTTTT. Its translation is CSARVMDRGDEELFF.

This clonotype was seen at least ten times. The chain employs TRBV5-8 and TRBJ1-2; D uncertain. The V end lost 3 bases, the J end lost 5 bases, and 14 bases lay between the germline ends. The CDR3 covers 14 residues. Germline values: CDR1 SGHTS, CDR2 YDEGEE. The chain's CDR3 is CASSSWAPPYGYTF. The CDR3 DNA reads TGTGCCAGCAGCTCATGGGCCCCGCCTTATGGCTACACCTTC.

The genes are TRBV14 and TRBJ2-7; 8 nucleotides agree with TRBD2. The V gene's germline CDR1 is SGHDN and CDR2 FVKESK. This CDR3 has 15 residues. V shed 4 bases, J shed 7 bases, and the junction held 12 bases outside the gene matches. Here the CDR3 DNA reads TGTGCCAGCAGCCCTCGCTCCGGGAGGGCCTGGGAGCAGTACTTC. Translated, it gives CASSPRSGRAWEQYF.

A note on this clonotype: A much larger clone is a single base away; this may be a read error. The final CDR3 position lacks the conserved phenylalanine or tryptophan, pointing to a likely read error. The chain uses TRBV19 and TRBJ1-2; D gene uncertain. The germline V gene encodes CDR1 LNHDA and CDR2 SQIVND (reference sequence). The V end was cut by 5 bases, the J end by 3 bases, with 13 bases between. The CDR3 loop spans 14 amino acids. CDR3 in amino acids: CASSPPSDDYGYTL. In nucleotides, the CDR3 is TGTGCCAGTAGTCCCCCGTCGGACGACTATGGCTACACCCTC.

This clonotype was recorded a few times. This chain uses TRBV6-5 with TRBJ1-1; tentative D call: TRBD1 (5 bases). Germline-derived CDR1 and CDR2 are MNHEY and SVGAGI. V was cut by 0 bases and J by 7 bases, with 9 bases left in between. The CDR3 is made up of 13 amino acids. The CDR3, as DNA: TGTGCCAGCAGTTACTCCTCGGGGGTTGAAGCTTTCTTT. This codes for CASSYSSGVEAFF.

V is TRBV5-1 and J is TRBJ1-3, with no clear D. Trimming pared 5 bases from V and 6 bases from J, leaving 15 bases between. The CDR3 contains 14 residues. CDR1 SGHRS and CDR2 YFSETQ come from the germline V gene. CDR3 DNA: TGCGCCAGCAGGACCTCGCCTCTGAAAAACACCATATATTTT. Amino acids: CASRTSPLKNTIYF.

This clonotype showed up just a few times. The rearrangement links TRBV9 to TRBJ2-7; D is possibly TRBD1 (6 bases). There are 14 residues in the CDR3. Germline assignment: CDR1 SGDLS and CDR2 YYNGEE. V was clipped by 3 bases and J by 1 base, with 11 bases between them. CDR3 amino acids: CASSGQDLSYEQYF. CDR3 DNA: TGTGCCAGCAGCGGACAGGATTTATCCTACGAGCAGTACTTC. The full variable domain, its missing parts supplied by reference TRBV9 and TRBJ2-7, is DSGVTQTPKHLITATGQRVTLRCSPRSGDLSVYWYQQSLDQGLQFLIQYYNGEERAKGNILERFSAQQFPDLHSELNLSSLELGDSALYFCASSGQDLSYEQYFGPGTRLTVT.

This clonotype showed up many times. The chain carries TRBV7-9 and TRBJ2-5; 7 nucleotides match TRBD1. The V gene's germline CDR1 is SEHNR and CDR2 FQNEAQ (reference sequence). V shed 3 bases, J shed 4 bases, and the junction held 5 bases outside the gene matches. This CDR3 spans 14 amino acids. The CDR3 reads CASSFDRVGETQYF. CDR3 nucleotides: TGTGCCAGCAGCTTTGACAGGGTGGGAGAGACCCAGTACTTC.